The clone carrying this T cell receptor (beta chain) was detected once. The CDR3 consists of 15 residues. Trimming pared 1 base from V and 5 bases from J, leaving 14 bases between. Germline loops: CDR1 SEHNR, CDR2 FQNEAQ (reference sequence). Assay: immunoSEQ multiplex PCR; the TCRdb copy retains only in-frame clones and omits some. The profile shows 91,000 or so clones, 92% of them singletons. This record comes from a study of T cell responses to AZD1222 COVID-19 vaccine. The specimen comprised peripheral blood, sampled 28 days after the second AZD1222 dose. The sequence came from an adult who received the AZD1222 COVID-19 vaccine. The rearrangement uses TRBV7-9 and TRBJ1-2; D is unresolved. The CDR3 DNA sequence: TGTGCCAGCAGCTTAGAGACATTCGATAGGTATGGCTACACCTTC. This gives the protein CASSLETFDRYGYTF.